This record concerns one T cell receptor (beta chain) sequence. What it binds is unknown. In the authors' methods: Without quality scores, immunoSEQ junctional reads could not be filtered like full-length reads. Sequencing was performed with immunoSEQ multiplex PCR; in TCRdb, only in-frame clones are kept and a portion is missing. Clone size and the V and J calls come from that table; the DNA yielded D and trimming. The repertoire holds approximately 470,000 clones, roughly 80% seen once, with about 13% in the top ten. This sample was taken from a study of shared clonotypes between healthy human individuals. Findings and limits, study-wide: What limited the represented genetic and exposure-history diversity was the small number of donors.

V shed 6 bases and J 0 bases; nucleotides not matched to a gene: 4. The CDR3 has 14 amino acids. Germline loops: CDR1 SNHLY, CDR2 FYNNEI. The TCR originated in a middle-aged woman in good health. Some clones in this sample may be carry-over from other donors' samples. What was sequenced was PBMCs. The chain carries TRBV2 and TRBJ2-5; 7 nucleotides line up with TRBD2. CDR3 DNA: TGTGCCAGCAGGGCCCTAGCGGACCAAGAGACCCAGTACTTC. This encodes CASRALADQETQYF.